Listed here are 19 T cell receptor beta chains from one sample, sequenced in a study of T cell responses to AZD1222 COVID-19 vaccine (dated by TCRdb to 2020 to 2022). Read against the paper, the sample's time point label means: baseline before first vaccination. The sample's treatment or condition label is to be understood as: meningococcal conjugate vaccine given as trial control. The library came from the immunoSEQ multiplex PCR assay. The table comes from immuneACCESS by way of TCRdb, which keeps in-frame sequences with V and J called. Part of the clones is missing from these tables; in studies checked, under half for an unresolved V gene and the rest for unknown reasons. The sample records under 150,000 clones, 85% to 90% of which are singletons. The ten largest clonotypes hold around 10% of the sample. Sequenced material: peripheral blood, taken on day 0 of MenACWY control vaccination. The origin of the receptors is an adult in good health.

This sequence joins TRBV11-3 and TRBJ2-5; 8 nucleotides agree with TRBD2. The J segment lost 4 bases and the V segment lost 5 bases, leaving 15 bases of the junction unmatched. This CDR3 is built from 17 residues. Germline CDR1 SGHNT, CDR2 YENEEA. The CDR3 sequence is CASSQGTSGRVGETQYF. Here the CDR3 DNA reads TGTGCCAGCAGCCAGGGGACCAGCGGGAGAGTCGGAGAGACCCAGTACTTC. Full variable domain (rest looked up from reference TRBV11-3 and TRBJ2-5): EAGVVQSPRYKIIEKKQPVAFWCNPISGHNTLYWYLQNLGQGPELLIRYENEEAVDDSQLPKDRFSAERLKGVDSTLKIQPAELGDSAVYLCASSQGTSGRVGETQYFGPGTRLLVL.

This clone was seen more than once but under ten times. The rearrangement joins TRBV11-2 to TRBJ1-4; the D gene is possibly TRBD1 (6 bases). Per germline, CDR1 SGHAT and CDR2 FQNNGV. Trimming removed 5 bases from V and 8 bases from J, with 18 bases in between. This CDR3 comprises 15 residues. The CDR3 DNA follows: TGTGCCAGCAGCCGACCGGGACACGGGAGCGAAAAACTGTTTTTT. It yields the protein CASSRPGHGSEKLFF.

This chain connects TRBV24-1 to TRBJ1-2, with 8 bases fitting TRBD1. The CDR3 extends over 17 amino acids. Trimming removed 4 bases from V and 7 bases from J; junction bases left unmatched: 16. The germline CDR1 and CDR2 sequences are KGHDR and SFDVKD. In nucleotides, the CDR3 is TGTGCCACCAGTGACCCCGGGGACGCTACAGGGGGAGGTGGCTACACCTTC. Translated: CATSDPGDATGGGGYTF.

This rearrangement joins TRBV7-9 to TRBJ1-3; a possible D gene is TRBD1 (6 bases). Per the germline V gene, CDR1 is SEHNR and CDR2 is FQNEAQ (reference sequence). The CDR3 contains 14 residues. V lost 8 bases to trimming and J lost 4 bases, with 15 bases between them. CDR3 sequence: CASVGAGDGNTIYF. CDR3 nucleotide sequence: TGTGCCAGCGTAGGGGCAGGGGACGGAAACACCATATATTTT.

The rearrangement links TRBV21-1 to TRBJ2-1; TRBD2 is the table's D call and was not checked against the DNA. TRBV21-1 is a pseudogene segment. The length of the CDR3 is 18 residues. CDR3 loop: CASSKDRAGAHRYNEQFF. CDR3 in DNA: TGTGCCAGCAGCAAAGACAGAGCGGGAGCCCACCGATACAATGAGCAGTTCTTC.

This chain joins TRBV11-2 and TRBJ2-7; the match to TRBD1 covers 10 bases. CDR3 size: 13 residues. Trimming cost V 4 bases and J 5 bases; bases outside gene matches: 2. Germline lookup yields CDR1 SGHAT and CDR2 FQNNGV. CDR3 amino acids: CASSYGTGDEQYF. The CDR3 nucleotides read TGTGCCAGCAGCTACGGGACAGGGGACGAGCAGTACTTC.

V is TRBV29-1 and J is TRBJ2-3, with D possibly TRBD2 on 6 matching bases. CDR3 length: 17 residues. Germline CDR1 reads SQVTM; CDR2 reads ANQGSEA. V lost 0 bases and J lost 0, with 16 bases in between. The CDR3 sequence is CSVEDPVGSGSTDTQYF. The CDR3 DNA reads TGCAGCGTTGAAGATCCTGTCGGTAGCGGCAGCACAGATACGCAGTATTTT.

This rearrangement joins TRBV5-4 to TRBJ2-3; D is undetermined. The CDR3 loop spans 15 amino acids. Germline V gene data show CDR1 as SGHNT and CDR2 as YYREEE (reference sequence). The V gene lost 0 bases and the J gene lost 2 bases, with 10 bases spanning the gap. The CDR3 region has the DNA TGTGCCAGCAGCTTGGAGTCTCCAGTCACAGATACGCAGTATTTT. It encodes CASSLESPVTDTQYF. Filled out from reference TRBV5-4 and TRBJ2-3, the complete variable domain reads ETGVTQSPTHLIKTRGQQVTLRCSSQSGHNTVSWYQQALGQGPQFIFQYYREEENGRGNFPPRFSGLQFPNYSSELNVNALELDDSALYLCASSLESPVTDTQYFGPGTRLTVL.

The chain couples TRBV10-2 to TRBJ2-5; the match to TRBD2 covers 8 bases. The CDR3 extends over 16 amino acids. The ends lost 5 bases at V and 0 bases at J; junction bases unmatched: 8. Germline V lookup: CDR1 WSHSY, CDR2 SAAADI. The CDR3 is CASSQDRGGYQETQYF. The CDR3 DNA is TGCGCCAGCAGTCAAGACCGGGGGGGCTACCAAGAGACCCAGTACTTC.

CDR3 region: CASSQDRDFYEQYF. Here the CDR3 DNA reads TGTGCCAGCAGCCAAGACAGGGACTTCTACGAGCAGTACTTC. The V and J genes are TRBV4-2 and TRBJ2-7; possibly TRBD2 for D (6 bases). The CDR3 is 14 residues long. Trimming removed 0 bases at V and 3 bases at J, with 9 bases between. Germline V lookup: CDR1 LGHNA, CDR2 YNFKEQ.

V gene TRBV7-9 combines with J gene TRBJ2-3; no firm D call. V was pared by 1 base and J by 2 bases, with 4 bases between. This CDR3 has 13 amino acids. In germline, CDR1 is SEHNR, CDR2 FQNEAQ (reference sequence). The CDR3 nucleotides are TGTGCCAGCAGCTTAGTGCACACAGATACGCAGTATTTT. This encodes CASSLVHTDTQYF.

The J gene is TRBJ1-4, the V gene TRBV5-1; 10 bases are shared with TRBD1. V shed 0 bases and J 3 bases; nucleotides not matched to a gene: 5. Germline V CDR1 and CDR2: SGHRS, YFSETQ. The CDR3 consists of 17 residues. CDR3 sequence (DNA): TGCGCCAGCAGCTTGGACGGGGACAGGGGATCTAATGAAAAACTGTTTTTT. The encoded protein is CASSLDGDRGSNEKLFF. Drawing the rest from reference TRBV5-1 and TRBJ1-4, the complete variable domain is KAGVTQTPRYLIKTRGQQVTLSCSPISGHRSVSWYQQTPGQGLQFLFEYFSETQRNKGNFPGRFSGRQFSNSRSEMNVSTLELGDSALYLCASSLDGDRGSNEKLFFGSGTQLSVL.

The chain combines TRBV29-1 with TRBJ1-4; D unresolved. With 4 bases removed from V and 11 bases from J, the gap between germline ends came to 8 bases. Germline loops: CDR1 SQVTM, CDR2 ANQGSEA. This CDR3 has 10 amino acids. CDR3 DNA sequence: TGCAGCGTTGCCGCCGACAAACTGTTTTTT. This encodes CSVAADKLFF.

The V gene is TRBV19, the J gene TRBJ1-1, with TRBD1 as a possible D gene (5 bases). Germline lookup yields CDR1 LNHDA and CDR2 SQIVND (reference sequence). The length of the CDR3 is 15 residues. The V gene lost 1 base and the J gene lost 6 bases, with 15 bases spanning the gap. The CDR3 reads CASSIVRDFGAEAFF. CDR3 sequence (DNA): TGTGCCAGTAGTATAGTCCGGGACTTCGGGGCTGAAGCTTTCTTT.

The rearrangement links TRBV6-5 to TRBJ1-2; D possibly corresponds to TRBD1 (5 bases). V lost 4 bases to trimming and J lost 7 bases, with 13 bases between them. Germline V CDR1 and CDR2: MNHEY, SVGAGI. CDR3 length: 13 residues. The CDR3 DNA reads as TGTGCCAGCAGTTCTAGGTACGGGGGTGGCTACACCTTC. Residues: CASSSRYGGGYTF.

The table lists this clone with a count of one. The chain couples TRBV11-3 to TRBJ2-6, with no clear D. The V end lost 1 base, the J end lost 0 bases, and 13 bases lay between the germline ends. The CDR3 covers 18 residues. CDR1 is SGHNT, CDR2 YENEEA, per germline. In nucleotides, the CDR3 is TGTGCCAGCAGCTTAGTTCGGGTCCCCAGCTCTGGGGCCAACGTCCTGACTTTC. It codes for CASSLVRVPSSGANVLTF.

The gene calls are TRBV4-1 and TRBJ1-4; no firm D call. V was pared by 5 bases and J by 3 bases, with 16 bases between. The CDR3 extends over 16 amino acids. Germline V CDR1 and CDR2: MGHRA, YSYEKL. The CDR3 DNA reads TGCGCCAGCAGCGAACCAGGAACTGGGGCTAATGAAAAACTGTTTTTT. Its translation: CASSEPGTGANEKLFF.

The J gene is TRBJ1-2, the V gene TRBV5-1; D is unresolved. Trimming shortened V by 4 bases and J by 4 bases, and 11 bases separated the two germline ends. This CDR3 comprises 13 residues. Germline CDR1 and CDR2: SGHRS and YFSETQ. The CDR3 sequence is CASSPERPYGYTF. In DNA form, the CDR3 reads TGCGCCAGCAGCCCAGAGCGGCCCTATGGCTACACCTTC. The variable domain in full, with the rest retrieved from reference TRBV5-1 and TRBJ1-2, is KAGVTQTPRYLIKTRGQQVTLSCSPISGHRSVSWYQQTPGQGLQFLFEYFSETQRNKGNFPGRFSGRQFSNSRSEMNVSTLELGDSALYLCASSPERPYGYTFGSGTRLTVV.

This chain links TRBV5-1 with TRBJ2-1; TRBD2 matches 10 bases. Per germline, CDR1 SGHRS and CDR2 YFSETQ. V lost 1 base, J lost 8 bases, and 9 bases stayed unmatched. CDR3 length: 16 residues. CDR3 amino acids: CASSLRLAGVLDEQFF. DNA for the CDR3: TGCGCCAGCAGCTTGAGGCTAGCGGGAGTATTGGATGAGCAGTTCTTC.